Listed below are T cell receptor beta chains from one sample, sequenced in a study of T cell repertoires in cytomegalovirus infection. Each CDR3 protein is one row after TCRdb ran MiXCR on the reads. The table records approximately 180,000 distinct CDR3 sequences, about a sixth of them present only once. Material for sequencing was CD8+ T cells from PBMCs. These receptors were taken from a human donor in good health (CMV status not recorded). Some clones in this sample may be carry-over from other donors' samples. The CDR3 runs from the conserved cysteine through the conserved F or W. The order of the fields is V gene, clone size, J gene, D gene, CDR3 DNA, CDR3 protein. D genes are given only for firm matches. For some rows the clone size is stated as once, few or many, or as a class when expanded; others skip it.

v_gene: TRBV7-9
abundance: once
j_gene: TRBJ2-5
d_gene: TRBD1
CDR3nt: TGTGCCAGCAGCCCTGAAGGGGGCCTGATAGAGACCCAGTACTTC
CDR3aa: CASSPEGGLIETQYF

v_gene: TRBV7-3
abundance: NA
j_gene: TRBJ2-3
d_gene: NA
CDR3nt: TGTGCCAGCAGCTTAAAGGCGGGGAAGGTAGATACGCAGTATTTT
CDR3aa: CASSLKAGKVDTQYF

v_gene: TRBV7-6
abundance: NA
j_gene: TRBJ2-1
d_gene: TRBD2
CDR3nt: TGTGCCAGCAGCGCCCCCCTAGCGGCCCTGAATAATGAGCAGTTCTTC
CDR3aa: CASSAPLAALNNEQFF

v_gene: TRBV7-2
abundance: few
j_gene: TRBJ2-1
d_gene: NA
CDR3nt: TGTGCCAGCAGCTCGACCGGGACCCTTTTCGAGCAGTTCTTC
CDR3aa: CASSSTGTLFEQFF

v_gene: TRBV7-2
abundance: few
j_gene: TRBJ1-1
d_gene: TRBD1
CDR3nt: TGTGCCAGCAGCACCTGGGACAGCACCGACACTGAAGCTTTCTTT
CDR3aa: CASSTWDSTDTEAFF

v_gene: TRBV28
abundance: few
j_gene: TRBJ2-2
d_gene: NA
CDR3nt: TGTGCCAGCCCCTCGGGCACCGGGGAGCTGTTTTTT
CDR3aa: CASPSGTGELFF

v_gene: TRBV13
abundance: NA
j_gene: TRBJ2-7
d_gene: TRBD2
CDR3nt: TGTGCCAGCAGCTTAGCGCCTAGCGGCCCCTACGAGCAGTACTTC
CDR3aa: CASSLAPSGPYEQYF

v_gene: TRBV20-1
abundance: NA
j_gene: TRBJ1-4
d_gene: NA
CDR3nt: TGCAGTGCTAGAGGAACCCGTGAAAAACTGTTTTTT
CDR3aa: CSARGTREKLFF

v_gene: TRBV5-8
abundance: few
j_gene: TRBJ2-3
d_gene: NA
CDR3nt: TGTGCCAGCAGCTTGGATCTAGATACGCAGTATTTT
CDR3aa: CASSLDLDTQYF

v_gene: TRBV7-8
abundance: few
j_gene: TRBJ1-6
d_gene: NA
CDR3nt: TGTGCCAGCAGCTTAGGGGCTCGCTCCTATAATTCACCCCTCCACTTT
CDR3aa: CASSLGARSYNSPLHF

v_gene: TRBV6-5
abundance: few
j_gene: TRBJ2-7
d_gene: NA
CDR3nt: TGTGCCAGCAGTTACGGGTACTCCTACGAGCAGTACTTC
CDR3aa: CASSYGYSYEQYF

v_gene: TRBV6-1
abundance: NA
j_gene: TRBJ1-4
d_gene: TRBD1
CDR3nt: TGTGCCACCAGGACTGGCGGGACAGGGCCTGCAACTAATGAAAAACTGTTTTTT
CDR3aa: CATRTGGTGPATNEKLFF

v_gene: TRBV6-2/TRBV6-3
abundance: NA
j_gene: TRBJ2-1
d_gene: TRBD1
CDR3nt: TGTGCCAGCAGAAGCCGGACAGGGGGCGATGAGCAGTTCTTC
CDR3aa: CASRSRTGGDEQFF

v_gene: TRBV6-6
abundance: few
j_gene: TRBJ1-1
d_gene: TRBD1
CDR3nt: TGTGCCAGCAGCCCTGAGGAGACAGGGGACAAAAACACTGAAGCTTTCTTT
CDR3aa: CASSPEETGDKNTEAFF

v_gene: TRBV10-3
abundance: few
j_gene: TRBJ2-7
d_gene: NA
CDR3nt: TGTGCCATCAGTGAGTATGGATTCAATGGCACAGGCCAAACCTACGAGCAGTACTTC
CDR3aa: CAISEYGFNGTGQTYEQYF

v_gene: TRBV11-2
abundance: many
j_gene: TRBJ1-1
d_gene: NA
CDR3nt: TGTGCCAGCAGCCTAGAGTCGGCGGTCACTGAAGCTTTCTTT
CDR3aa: CASSLESAVTEAFF

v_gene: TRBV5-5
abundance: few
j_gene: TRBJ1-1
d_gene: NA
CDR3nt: TGTGCCAGCAGCCGCGGGGACAACCTCATGAACACTGAAGCTTTCTTT
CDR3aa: CASSRGDNLMNTEAFF

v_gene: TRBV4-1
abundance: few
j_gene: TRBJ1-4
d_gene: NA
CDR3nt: TGCGCCAGCAGCCCTATGGAAGCAACTAATGAAAAACTGTTTTTT
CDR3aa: CASSPMEATNEKLFF

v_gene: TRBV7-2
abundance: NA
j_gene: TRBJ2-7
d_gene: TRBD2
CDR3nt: TGTGCCAGCAGCTACGGACTAGCGGGGGCCAGCTCCTACGAGCAGTACTTC
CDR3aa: CASSYGLAGASSYEQYF